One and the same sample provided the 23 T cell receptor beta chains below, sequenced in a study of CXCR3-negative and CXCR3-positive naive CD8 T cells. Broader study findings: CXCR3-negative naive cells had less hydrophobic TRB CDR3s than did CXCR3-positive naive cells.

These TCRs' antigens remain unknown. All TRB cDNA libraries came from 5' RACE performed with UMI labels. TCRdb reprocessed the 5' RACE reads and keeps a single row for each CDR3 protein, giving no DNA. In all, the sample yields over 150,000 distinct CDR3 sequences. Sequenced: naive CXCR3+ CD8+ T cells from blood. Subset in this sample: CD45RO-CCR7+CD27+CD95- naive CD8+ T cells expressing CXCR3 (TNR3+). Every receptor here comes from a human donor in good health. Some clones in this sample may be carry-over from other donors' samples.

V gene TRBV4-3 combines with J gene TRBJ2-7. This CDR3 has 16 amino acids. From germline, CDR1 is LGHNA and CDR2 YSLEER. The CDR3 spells CACSQDYQPSSYEQYF.

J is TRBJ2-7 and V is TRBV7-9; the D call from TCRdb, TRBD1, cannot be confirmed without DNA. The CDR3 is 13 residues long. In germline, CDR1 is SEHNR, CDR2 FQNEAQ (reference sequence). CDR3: CASSHDRGHEQYF. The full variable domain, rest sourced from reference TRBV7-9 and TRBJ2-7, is DTGVSQNPRHKITKRGQNVTFRCDPISEHNRLYWYRQTLGQGPEFLTYFQNEAQLEKSRLLSDRFSAERPKGSFSTLEIQRTEQGDSAMYLCASSHDRGHEQYFGPGTRLTVT.

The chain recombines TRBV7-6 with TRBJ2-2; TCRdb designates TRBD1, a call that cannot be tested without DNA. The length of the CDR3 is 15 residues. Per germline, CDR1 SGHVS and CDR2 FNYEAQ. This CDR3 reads CASSLGQGATGELFF.

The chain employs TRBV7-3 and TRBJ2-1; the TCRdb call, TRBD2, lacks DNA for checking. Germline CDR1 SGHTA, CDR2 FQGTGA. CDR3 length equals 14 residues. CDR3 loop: CASSTLSGSDEQFF.

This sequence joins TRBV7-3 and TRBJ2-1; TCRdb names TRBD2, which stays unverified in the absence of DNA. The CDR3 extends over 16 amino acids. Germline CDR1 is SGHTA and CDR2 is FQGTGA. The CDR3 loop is CASSSRLAGQYNEQFF. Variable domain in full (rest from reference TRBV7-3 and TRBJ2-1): GAGVSQTPSNKVTEKGKYVELRCDPISGHTALYWYRQSLGQGPEFLIYFQGTGAADDSGLPNDRFFAVRPEGSVSTLKIQRTERGDSAVYLCASSSRLAGQYNEQFFGPGTRLTVL.

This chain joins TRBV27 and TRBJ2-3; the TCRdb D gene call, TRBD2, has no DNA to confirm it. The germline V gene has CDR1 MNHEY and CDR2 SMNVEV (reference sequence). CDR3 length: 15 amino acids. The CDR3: CASSTSSGRGDTQYF.

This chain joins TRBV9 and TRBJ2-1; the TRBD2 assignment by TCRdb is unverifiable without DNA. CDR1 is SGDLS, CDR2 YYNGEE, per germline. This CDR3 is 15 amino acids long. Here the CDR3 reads CASSGGTSGGNEQFF.

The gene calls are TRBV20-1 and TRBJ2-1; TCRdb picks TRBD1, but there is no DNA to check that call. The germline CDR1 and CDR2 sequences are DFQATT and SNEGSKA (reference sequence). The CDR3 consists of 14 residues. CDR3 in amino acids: CSANRDITHNEQFF.

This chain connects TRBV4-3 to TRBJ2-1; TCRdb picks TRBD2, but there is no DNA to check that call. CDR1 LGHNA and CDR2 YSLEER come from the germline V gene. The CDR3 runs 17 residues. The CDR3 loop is CASSHGLAGGLNNEQFF.

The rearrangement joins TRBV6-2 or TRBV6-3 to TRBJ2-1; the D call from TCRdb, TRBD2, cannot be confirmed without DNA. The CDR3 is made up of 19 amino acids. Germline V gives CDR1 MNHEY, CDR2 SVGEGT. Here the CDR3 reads CASIRDLSDPKPGAAEQFF.

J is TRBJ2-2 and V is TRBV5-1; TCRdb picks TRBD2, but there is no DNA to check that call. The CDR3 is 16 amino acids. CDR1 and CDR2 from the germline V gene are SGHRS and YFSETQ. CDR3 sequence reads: CASSGGLAGESGELFF.

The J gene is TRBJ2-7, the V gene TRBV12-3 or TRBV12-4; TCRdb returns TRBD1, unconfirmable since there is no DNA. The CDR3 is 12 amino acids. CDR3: CASRVGVSEQYF.

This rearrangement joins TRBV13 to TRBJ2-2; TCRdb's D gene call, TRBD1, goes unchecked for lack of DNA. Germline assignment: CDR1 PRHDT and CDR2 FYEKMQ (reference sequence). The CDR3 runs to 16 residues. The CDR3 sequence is CASSLGPVGTWRELFF.

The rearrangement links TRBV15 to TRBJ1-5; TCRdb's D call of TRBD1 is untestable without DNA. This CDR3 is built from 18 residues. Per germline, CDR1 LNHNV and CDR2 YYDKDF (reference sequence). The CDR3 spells CATSREPGYQTGNQPQHF.

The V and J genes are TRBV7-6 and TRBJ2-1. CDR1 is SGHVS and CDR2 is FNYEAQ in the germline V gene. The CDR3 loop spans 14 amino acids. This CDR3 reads CASSLALVYNEQFF.

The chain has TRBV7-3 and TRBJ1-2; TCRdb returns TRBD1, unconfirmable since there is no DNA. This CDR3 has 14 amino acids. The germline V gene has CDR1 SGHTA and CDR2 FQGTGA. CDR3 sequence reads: CASSLGPSNYGYTF. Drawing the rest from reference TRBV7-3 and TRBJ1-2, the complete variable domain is GAGVSQTPSNKVTEKGKYVELRCDPISGHTALYWYRQSLGQGPEFLIYFQGTGAADDSGLPNDRFFAVRPEGSVSTLKIQRTERGDSAVYLCASSLGPSNYGYTFGSGTRLTVV.

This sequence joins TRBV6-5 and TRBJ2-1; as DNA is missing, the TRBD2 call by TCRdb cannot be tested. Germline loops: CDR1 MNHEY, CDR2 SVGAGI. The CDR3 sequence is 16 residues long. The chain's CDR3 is CASSYYTSRTYNEQFF.

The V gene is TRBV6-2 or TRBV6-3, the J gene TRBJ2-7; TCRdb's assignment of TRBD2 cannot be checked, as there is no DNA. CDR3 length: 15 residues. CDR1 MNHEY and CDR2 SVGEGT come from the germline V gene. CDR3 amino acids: CASSYSGREAYEQYF.

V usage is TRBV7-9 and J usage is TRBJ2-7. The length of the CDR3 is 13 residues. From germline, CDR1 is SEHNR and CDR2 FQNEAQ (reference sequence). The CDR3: CASSRSVYYEQYF.

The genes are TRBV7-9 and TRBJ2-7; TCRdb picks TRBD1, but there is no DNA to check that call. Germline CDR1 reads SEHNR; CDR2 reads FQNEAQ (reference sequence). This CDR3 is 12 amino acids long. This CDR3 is CASSGVGREQYF.

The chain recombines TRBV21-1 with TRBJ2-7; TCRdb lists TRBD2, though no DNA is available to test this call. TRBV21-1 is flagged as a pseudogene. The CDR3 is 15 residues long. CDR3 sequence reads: CASSKEERGAYEQYF.

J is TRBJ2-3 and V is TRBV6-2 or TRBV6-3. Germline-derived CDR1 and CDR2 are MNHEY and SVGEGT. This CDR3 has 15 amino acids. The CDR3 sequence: CASSYSIGPTDTQYF.

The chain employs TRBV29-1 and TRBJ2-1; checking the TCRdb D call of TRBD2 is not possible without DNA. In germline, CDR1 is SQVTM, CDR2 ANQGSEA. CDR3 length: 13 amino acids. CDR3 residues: CSERGLAGYEQFF.